This paragraph covers one T cell receptor beta chain sequence. What it recognizes is unknown. One end of the junction does not line up with germline, which may come from a read error. Investigators profiled TCR beta VDJ and CDR3 from genomic DNA template. TCRdb re-derived calls from the reads in MiXCR, one entry per CDR3 protein. The repertoire includes about 420,000 distinct CDR3 sequences, roughly 64% of them detected once, and 3.5% to 4.5% sits in the top ten. The source of the sample is a study of CD8+CD57+ T cells in acquired aplastic anemia. Study background: Read counts for CD4+ cells (from healthy donors) averaged roughly 11 million. Overall study findings and caveats: Over 25 CD8+ CDR3 sequences occurred in both the patients and the controls.

CDR3 length equals 15 residues. The J gene is TRBJ2-5, the V gene TRBV12-3 or TRBV12-4, with TRBD2 identical over 11 bases. The J call is uncertain, as TRBJ2-1 better fits the DNA end. This receptor was obtained from a human donor in good health, serving as a control. The material sequenced was sorted CD4+, CD8+, or CD8+CD57+ T cells (not recorded which) from PBMCs. CDR3 sequence: CASSLGTSGWNEQFF. In DNA, the CDR3 is TGTGCCAGCAGCTTAGGGACTAGCGGTTGGAATGAGCAGTTCTTC.